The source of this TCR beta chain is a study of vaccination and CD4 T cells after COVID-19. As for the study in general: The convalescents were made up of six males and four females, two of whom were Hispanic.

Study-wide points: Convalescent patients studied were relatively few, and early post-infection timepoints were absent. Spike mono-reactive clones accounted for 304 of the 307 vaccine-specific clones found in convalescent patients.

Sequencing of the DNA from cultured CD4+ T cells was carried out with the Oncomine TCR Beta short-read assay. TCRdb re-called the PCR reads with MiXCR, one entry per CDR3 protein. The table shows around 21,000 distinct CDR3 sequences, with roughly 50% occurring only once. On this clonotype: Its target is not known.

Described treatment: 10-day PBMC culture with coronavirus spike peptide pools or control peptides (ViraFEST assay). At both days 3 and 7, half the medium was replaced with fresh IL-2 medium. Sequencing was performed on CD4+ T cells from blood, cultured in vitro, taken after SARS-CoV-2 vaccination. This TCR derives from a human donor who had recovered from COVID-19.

The CDR3 coding sequence is TGTGCCAGCAGAACAAGTACTAGCGGGGCCTCCTACGAGCAGTACTTC. Protein product: CASRTSTSGASYEQYF. V usage is TRBV6-1 and J usage is TRBJ2-7, with TRBD2 matching over 10 bases. Trimming cost V 6 bases and J 0 bases; bases outside gene matches: 8. Germline V gene lookup returns CDR1 MNHNS and CDR2 SASEGT. The CDR3 is 16 residues long.